This T cell receptor (beta chain) was captured in a study of T-cell memory formation after mild COVID-19. Study-wide results and limits: Second-wave clones that peaked on day 37 lacked confirmed SARS-CoV-2 specificity.

Germline V gives CDR1 LNHNV, CDR2 YYDKDF (reference sequence). CDR3 length: 14 residues. The V end lost 1 base, the J end lost 3 bases, and 8 bases lay between the germline ends. TCRdb re-analysed the 5' RACE reads in MiXCR, keeping a single row per CDR3 protein. The table has a few hundred thousand distinct CDR3 sequences, around a fifth seen once; the top ten hold approximately 12%. This clonotype was observed a handful of times. Its antigen remains unidentified. The chain links TRBV15 to TRBJ2-3, with D maybe TRBD2 (5 bases). Sequencing was done on a sample of PBMCs or a T cell subset sorted from them (not recorded which). This clonotype was sampled from an adult woman who had mild COVID-19 (a few samples of this study predate the infection). Cell type and time point are not known. The CDR3: CATSRGTLTDTQYF. Written as DNA, the CDR3 is TGTGCCACCAGCAGAGGGACTCTTACAGATACGCAGTATTTT.